The subject of this entry is one T cell receptor (beta chain). The germline V gene encodes CDR1 GTSNPN and CDR2 SVGIG (reference sequence). V was trimmed by 4 bases and J by 0 bases, leaving 10 bases between them. This CDR3 spans 14 amino acids. This sample is part of a study of human T cells and chemical hapten exposure. Study in general: 0.01% DPC was applied to the upper back in patch tests, which were read at 6 days.

Time point defined: patch test 3, about 24 weeks after DPC sensitization. The treatment here: therapeutic diphenylcyclopropenone sensitization with weekly scalp DPC. Unfractionated whole blood served as the source for total RNA extraction. Individual cDNA molecules in this library carried unique molecular identifiers. TCRdb called the RACE reads again in MiXCR, with one record for every CDR3 protein. The sample records roughly 130,000 distinct CDR3 sequences, approximately 10% being singletons. This sequence originates from a woman aged 50 to 65 with alopecia areata. Some clones in this sample may be carry-over from other donors' samples. The source material was whole blood, sampled in connection with sensitization to the hapten diphenylcyclopropenone (DPC). The chain is built from TRBV30 and TRBJ1-5, with a weak D call TRBD1 (6 bases). CDR3 loop: CAWTGTNSNQPQHF. For the CDR3, the DNA is TGTGCCTGGACCGGGACAAATAGCAATCAGCCCCAGCATTTT.